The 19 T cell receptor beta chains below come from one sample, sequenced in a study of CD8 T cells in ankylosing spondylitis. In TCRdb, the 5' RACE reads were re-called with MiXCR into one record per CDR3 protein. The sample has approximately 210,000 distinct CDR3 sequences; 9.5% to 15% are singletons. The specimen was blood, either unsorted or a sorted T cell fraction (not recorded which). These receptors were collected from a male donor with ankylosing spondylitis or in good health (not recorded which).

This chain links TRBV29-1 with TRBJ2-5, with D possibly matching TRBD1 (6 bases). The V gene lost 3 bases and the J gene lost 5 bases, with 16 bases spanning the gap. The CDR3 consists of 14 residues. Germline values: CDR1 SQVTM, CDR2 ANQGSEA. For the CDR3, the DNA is TGCAGCGTTGAGGGCACAGGGACCGTCGAGACCCAGTACTTC. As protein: CSVEGTGTVETQYF.

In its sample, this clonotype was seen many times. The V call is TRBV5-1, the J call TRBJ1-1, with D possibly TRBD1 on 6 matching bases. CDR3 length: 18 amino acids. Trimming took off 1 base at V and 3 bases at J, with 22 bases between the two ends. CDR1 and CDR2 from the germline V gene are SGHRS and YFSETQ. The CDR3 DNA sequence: TGCGCCAGCAGCTTGACCCCGCAGGGGCATATAGGTGACACTGAAGCTTTCTTT. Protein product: CASSLTPQGHIGDTEAFF.

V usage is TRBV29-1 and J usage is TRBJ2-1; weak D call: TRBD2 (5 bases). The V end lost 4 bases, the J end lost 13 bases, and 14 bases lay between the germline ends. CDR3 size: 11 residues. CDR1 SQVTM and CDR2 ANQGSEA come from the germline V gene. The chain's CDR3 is CSVVRGSHQFF. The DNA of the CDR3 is TGCAGCGTTGTAAGAGGGAGTCATCAGTTCTTC.

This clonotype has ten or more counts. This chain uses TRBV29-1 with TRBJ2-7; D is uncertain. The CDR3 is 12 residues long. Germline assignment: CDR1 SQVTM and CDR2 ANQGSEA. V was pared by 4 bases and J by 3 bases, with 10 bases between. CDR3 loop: CSVGTDLYEQYF. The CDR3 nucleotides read TGCAGCGTTGGAACGGACCTCTACGAGCAGTACTTC.

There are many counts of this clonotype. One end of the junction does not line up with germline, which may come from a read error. CDR3: CAVRLNTEAFF. In DNA form, the CDR3 reads TGCGCTGTTAGGTTGAACACTGAAGCTTTCTTT. The genes are TRBV7-2 and TRBJ1-1; D is ambiguous. There are 11 residues in the CDR3. The germline gives CDR1 SGHTA, CDR2 FQGNSA.

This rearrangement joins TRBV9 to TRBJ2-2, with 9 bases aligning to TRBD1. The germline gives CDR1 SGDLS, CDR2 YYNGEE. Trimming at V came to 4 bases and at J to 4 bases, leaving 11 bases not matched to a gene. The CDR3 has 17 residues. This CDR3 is CASSPRRTGVITGELFF. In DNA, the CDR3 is TGTGCCAGCAGCCCCCGGCGGACAGGGGTTATCACCGGGGAGCTGTTTTTT.

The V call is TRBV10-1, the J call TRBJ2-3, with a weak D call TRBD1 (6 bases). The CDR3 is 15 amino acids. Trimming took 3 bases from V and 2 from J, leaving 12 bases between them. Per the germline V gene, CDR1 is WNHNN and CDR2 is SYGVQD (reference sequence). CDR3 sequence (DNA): TGCGCCAGCAGTGACTCAGGGGCCAACACAGATACGCAGTATTTT. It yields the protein CASSDSGANTDTQYF.

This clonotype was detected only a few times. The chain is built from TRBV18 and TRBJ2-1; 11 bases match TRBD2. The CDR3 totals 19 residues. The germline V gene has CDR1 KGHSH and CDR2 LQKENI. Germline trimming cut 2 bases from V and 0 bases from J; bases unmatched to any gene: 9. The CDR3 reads CASSPGLAGGKSSYNEQFF. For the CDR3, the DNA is TGTGCCAGCTCACCAGGGCTAGCGGGGGGCAAGAGCTCCTACAATGAGCAGTTCTTC.

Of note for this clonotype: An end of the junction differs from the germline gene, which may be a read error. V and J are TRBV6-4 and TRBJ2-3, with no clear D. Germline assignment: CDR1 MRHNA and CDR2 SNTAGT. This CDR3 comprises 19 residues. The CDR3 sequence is CASRDSLTTSTSSTDTQYF. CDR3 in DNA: TGTGCCAGCAGAGACTCCTTAACCACCTCGACTTCTAGCACAGATACGCAGTATTTT.

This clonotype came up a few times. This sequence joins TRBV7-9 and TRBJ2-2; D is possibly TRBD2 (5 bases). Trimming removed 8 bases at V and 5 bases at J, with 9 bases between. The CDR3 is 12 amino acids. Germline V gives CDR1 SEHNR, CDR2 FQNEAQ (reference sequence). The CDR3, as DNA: TGTGCCAGCCTGAGAGGGACCGGGGAGCTGTTTTTT. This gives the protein CASLRGTGELFF.

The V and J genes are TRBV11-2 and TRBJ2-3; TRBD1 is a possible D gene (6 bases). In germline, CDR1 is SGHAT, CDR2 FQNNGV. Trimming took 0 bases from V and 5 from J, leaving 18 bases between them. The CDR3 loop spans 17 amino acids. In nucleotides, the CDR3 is TGTGCCAGCAGCTTAGATCTTTGGGGGCGCGTTGAAGATACGCAGTATTTT. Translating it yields CASSLDLWGRVEDTQYF.

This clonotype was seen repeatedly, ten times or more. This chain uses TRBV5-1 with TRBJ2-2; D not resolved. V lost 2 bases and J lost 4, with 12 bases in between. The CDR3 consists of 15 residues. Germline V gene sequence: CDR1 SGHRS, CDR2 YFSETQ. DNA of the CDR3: TGCGCCAGCAGCTTCGGGCCAGCCCTCACCGGGGAGCTGTTTTTT. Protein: CASSFGPALTGELFF.

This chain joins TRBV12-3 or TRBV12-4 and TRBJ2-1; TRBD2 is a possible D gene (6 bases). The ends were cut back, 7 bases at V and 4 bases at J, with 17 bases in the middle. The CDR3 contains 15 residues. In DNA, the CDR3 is TGTGCCAGCACCTCCCGTAGCGGATTTTACAATGAGCAGTTCTTC. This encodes CASTSRSGFYNEQFF.

CDR3 sequence: CASSLAGGLDTQYF. CDR3 nucleotide sequence: TGTGCCAGCTCCCTAGCGGGGGGGTTAGATACGCAGTATTTT. The chain combines TRBV7-6 with TRBJ2-3; the match to TRBD2 covers 12 bases. Trimming took 8 bases from V and 5 from J; bases not matched to a gene: 5. Germline-derived CDR1 and CDR2 are SGHVS and FNYEAQ. The CDR3 spans 14 residues.

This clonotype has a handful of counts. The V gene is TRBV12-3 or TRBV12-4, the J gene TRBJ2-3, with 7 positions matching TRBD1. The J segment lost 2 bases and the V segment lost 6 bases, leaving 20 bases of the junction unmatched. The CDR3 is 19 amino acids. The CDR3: CASSTHQYRQGTDTDTQYF. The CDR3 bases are TGTGCCAGCAGCACCCATCAATACCGACAAGGGACAGACACAGATACGCAGTATTTT.

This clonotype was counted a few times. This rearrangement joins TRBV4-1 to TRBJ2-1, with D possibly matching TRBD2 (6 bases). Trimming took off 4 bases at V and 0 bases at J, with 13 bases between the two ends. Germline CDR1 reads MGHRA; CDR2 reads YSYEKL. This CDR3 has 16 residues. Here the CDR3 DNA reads TGCGCCAGCAGCCCTAGCGTGAGAAGCTCCTACAATGAGCAGTTCTTC. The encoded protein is CASSPSVRSSYNEQFF.

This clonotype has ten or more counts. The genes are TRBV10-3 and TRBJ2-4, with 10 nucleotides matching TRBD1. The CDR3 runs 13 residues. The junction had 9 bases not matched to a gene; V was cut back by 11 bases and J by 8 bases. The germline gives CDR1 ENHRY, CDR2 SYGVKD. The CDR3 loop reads CAAMGTGEDIQYF. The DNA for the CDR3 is TGTGCCGCCATGGGGACAGGGGAAGACATTCAGTACTTC.

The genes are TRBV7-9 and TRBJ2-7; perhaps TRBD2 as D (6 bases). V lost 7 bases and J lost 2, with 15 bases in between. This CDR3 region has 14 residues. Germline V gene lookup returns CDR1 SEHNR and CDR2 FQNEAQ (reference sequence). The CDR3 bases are TGTGCCAGCACGCGCCCGGGCGGGGCCTACGAGCAGTACTTC. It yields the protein CASTRPGGAYEQYF.

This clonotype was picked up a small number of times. The CDR3, as DNA: TGTGCCAGCAGCTTAGTTGGGGTCGCGGCAGAAGAGACCCAGTACTTC. It codes for CASSLVGVAAEETQYF. The chain joins TRBV7-2 to TRBJ2-5; D remains unclear. The CDR3 is 16 residues long. Trimming pared 1 base from V and 3 bases from J, leaving 15 bases between. The germline gives CDR1 SGHTA, CDR2 FQGNSA.